The entry below describes one TCR beta chain. Antigen specificity is unknown. Looked up from germline, CDR1 is SEHNR and CDR2 is FQNEAQ (reference sequence). The CDR3 extends over 14 amino acids. The junction had 5 bases not matched to a gene; V was cut back by 1 base and J by 7 bases. Generated by immunoSEQ multiplex PCR, the TCRdb table keeps only in-frame clones and is missing some. The sample has 70,000 to 85,000 clones; under 90% are singletons. This record comes from a study of T cell responses to AZD1222 COVID-19 vaccine. Findings and limits, study-wide: In a largely white British group with more females than males, clonal diversity was possibly underestimated. The study reported that nearly half of spike-specific TCRs target unmutated variant regions. Baseline seropositivity occurred in only a handful of AZD1222 recipients.

The sequence was obtained from an adult who received the AZD1222 COVID-19 vaccine. The J gene is TRBJ1-2, the V gene TRBV7-9; 8 bases fit TRBD1. Material: peripheral blood, obtained 28 days after the second AZD1222 dose. Here the CDR3 DNA reads TGTGCCAGCAGCTTAGTCGGGACAGGTTCTGGCTACACCTTC. Translated: CASSLVGTGSGYTF.